This entry concerns a single T cell receptor (beta chain). Its specificity is not known. The table came from immunoSEQ multiplex PCR; TCRdb's copy has only in-frame clones and leaves some out. The table lists approximately 93,000 clones, about 91% of them singletons. The source of the sample is a study of T cell responses to AZD1222 COVID-19 vaccine. Whole-study findings and limits: Most donors were white British, females outnumbered males, and clonal diversity was possibly underestimated. Just 6 or 7 people given AZD1222 tested seropositive at baseline.

Material: peripheral blood, obtained 28 days after the second AZD1222 dose. The sequence derives from an adult who received the AZD1222 COVID-19 vaccine.

The CDR3 coding sequence is TGTGCCAGCAGCCCGGGACAAGCTACCGAAGCTTTCTTT. As protein: CASSPGQATEAFF. The chain links TRBV14 to TRBJ1-1, with D tentatively TRBD1 (6 bases). Germline loops: CDR1 SGHDN, CDR2 FVKESK. Deletions cut 4 bases from V and 8 bases from J, with 14 bases between. The CDR3 contains 13 residues.